A selection of T cell receptor beta chains follows, all from one sample in a study of T cell repertoires in cytomegalovirus infection. Their antigen targets remain unknown. TCRdb reprocessed the reads via MiXCR and lists one record per CDR3 protein. This table holds some 900,000 distinct CDR3 sequences, over 25% found once. The sequences come from cultured CD8+ T cells from PBMCs, collected from culture after CMV antigen stimulation. The receptors originated from a human donor in good health (CMV status not recorded). Some clones in this sample may be carry-over from other donors' samples. CDR3s include the opening cysteine and the closing phenylalanine or tryptophan. D genes are given only for firm matches. For some rows the clone size is stated as once, few or many, or as a class when expanded; others skip it.

abundance | d_gene | j_gene | v_gene | CDR3nt | CDR3aa
few | TRBD1 | TRBJ2-1 | TRBV12-3/TRBV12-4 | TGTGCCAGCAGTTCCCGGGAGCAGGGGGCGCTTGAGCAGTTCTTC | CASSSREQGALEQFF
many | TRBD2 | TRBJ2-1 | TRBV7-2 | TGTGCCAGCAGCTTCGGGACTAGCAAGAATGAGCAGTTCTTC | CASSFGTSKNEQFF
few | TRBD2 | TRBJ2-4 | TRBV15 | TGTGCCACCGGGACTAGCGGGACCGGGGACATTCAGTACTTC | CATGTSGTGDIQYF
few | . | TRBJ2-1 | TRBV7-2 | TGTGCCAGCAGCTTAGTGGGGGCGCCGAATGAGCAGTTCTTC | CASSLVGAPNEQFF
many | . | TRBJ1-3 | TRBV7-9 | TGTGCCAGCAGGAAAGGGGACGGAAACACCATATATTTT | CASRKGDGNTIYF
many | . | TRBJ1-4 | TRBV7-2 | TGTGCCAGCAGCCACTGGGAGACTAATGAAAAACTGTTTTTT | CASSHWETNEKLFF
. | . | TRBJ2-5 | TRBV19 | TGTGCCAGTAGTATGGGGCAGGAAGAACAAGAGACCCAGTACTTC | CASSMGQEEQETQYF
. | . | TRBJ1-1 | TRBV6-8 | TGTGCCAGCAGTTACCAGTTGAACACTGAAGCTTTCTTT | CASSYQLNTEAFF
few | TRBD2 | TRBJ2-1 | TRBV11-1 | TGTGCCAGTCTCCCGACTAGCGGGGGGCCCAGCTACAATGAGCAGTTCTTC | CASLPTSGGPSYNEQFF
. | . | TRBJ2-7 | TRBV4-1 | TGCGCCAGCAGCCAAGATTGGCAGGGGTATGAGCAGTACTTC | CASSQDWQGYEQYF
. | TRBD2 | TRBJ2-1 | TRBV6-5 | TGTGCCAGCAGCACTAGCGGGGGGTTTAATGAGCAGTTCTTC | CASSTSGGFNEQFF
few | . | TRBJ2-1 | TRBV7-9 | TGTGCCAGCAGCTTAAGTACGGGATTTCTTGATGAGCAGTTCTTC | CASSLSTGFLDEQFF
few | . | TRBJ2-3 | TRBV7-2 | TGTGCCAGCTCGGTGTACAGAGATACGCAGTATTTT | CASSVYRDTQYF
few | . | TRBJ1-2 | TRBV10-3 | TGTGCCATCAGTGAGTACCAGAAGAACGACGGCCAGCTTATCTATGGCTACACCTTC | CAISEYQKNDGQLIYGYTF
few | TRBD1 | TRBJ1-2 | TRBV20-1 | TGCAGTGCTCCCACAGGGGCCAAGGCCTATGGCTACACCTTC | CSAPTGAKAYGYTF
. | TRBD1 | TRBJ1-1 | TRBV7-9 | TGTGCCAGCCAGGGACAGCCTTATGAAGCTTTCTTT | CASQGQPYEAFF
. | TRBD1 | TRBJ1-6 | TRBV28 | TGTGCCAGCAGCCCGACAGGGCCCCTCCACTTT | CASSPTGPLHF
. | . | TRBJ1-4 | TRBV6-1 | TGTGCCACCAGTCCCTCGGGGGACCTTAATGAAAAACTGTTTTTT | CATSPSGDLNEKLFF
. | TRBD1 | TRBJ1-3 | TRBV2 | TGTGCCAGCAACCTGCCGACAGGGACTGGAAACACCATATATTTT | CASNLPTGTGNTIYF
. | . | TRBJ1-6 | TRBV6-2/TRBV6-3 | TGTGCCAGCGGTCTTCCCAGGGACCTCCACTTT | CASGLPRDLHF
few | . | TRBJ2-7 | TRBV12-3/TRBV12-4 | TGTGCCAGCAGCCCTCCTGACTACGAGCAGTACTTC | CASSPPDYEQYF
. | . | TRBJ1-3 | TRBV6-5 | TGTGCCAGCAGTCCTCGTCGGAACTCTGGAAACACCATATATTTT | CASSPRRNSGNTIYF
. | . | TRBJ1-6 | TRBV13 | TGTGCCAGCAGCTACATGGGACACGGGCCGGGCTCCTATAATTCACCCCTCCACTTT | CASSYMGHGPGSYNSPLHF
few | TRBD2 | TRBJ2-5 | TRBV4-1 | TGCGCCAGCAGCCAAGAATCCCAAGCGGGGGGGGTAGAGACCCAGTACTTC | CASSQESQAGGVETQYF
many | TRBD1 | TRBJ2-1 | TRBV7-9 | TGTGCCAGCAGATCTCCGGGACAGGGGTCTGGAGGTGAGCAGTTCTTC | CASRSPGQGSGGEQFF
few | . | TRBJ2-3 | TRBV6-2/TRBV6-3 | TGTGCCAGCACCCAGGGGCTAGCGCGAACCAACTCCGATACGCAGTATTTT | CASTQGLARTNSDTQYF
few | TRBD2 | TRBJ2-1 | TRBV6-2/TRBV6-3 | TGTGCCAGCAGTTACTATCTAGCGGGGGGGCCCATTGAGCAGTTCTTC | CASSYYLAGGPIEQFF
once | . | TRBJ1-2 | TRBV6-5 | TGTGCCAGCAGTTACCATCAGTACTATGGCTACACCTTC | CASSYHQYYGYTF
few | . | TRBJ2-7 | TRBV10-3 | TGTGCCATCAGTGAACGTCAGATCGACGAGCAGTACTTC | CAISERQIDEQYF
once | TRBD1 | TRBJ1-4 | TRBV6-6 | TGTGCCAGCAGTTACTCGTTCCGGCAGGGGGAGAAGTGGGAAAAACTGTTTTTT | CASSYSFRQGEKWEKLFF
. | . | TRBJ1-5 | TRBV7-8 | TGTGCCAGCAGCTCCCTGGCCGGGGAGCAGCCCCAGCATTTT | CASSSLAGEQPQHF
. | . | TRBJ1-2 | TRBV7-3 | TGTGCCAGCAGCCTACGACAGACCGCTAACTATGGCTACACCTTC | CASSLRQTANYGYTF
few | . | TRBJ2-5 | TRBV14 | TGTGCCAGCAGCCAAGAGTGGGGGCCACAAGAGACCCAGTACTTC | CASSQEWGPQETQYF
few | . | TRBJ2-1 | TRBV7-6 | TGTGCCAGCAGCTTATCCCCCGGCGGGTCTGACTACAATGAGCAGTTCTTC | CASSLSPGGSDYNEQFF
many | . | TRBJ2-2 | TRBV7-2 | TGTGCCAGCAGCTTAAGATCCTCGGGGACCGGGGAGCTGTTTTTT | CASSLRSSGTGELFF
. | . | TRBJ1-6 | TRBV6-1 | TGTGCCAGCAGGGACGACGGCCCAGGGTCACCCCTCCACTTT | CASRDDGPGSPLHF
few | . | TRBJ1-4 | TRBV12-5 | TGTGCTAGTGGTTTCGACGGTACTAATGAAAAACTGTTTTTT | CASGFDGTNEKLFF
. | TRBD2 | TRBJ2-1 | TRBV27 | TGTGCCAGCAAACCTAGCGGGCCTTACAATGAGCAGTTCTTC | CASKPSGPYNEQFF
few | TRBD1 | TRBJ2-7 | TRBV7-9 | TGTGCCAGCATCTCCGGGACAGACAAACCGTACGAGCAGTACTTC | CASISGTDKPYEQYF
many | TRBD1 | TRBJ2-6 | TRBV7-2 | TGTGCCAGCAGCGGAACAGGGGGCACTGTCTCTGGGGCCAACGTCCTGACTTTC | CASSGTGGTVSGANVLTF
. | . | TRBJ1-5 | TRBV2 | TGTGCCAGCAGTGAAGACAGGGCGCAAAATCAGCCCCAGCATTTT | CASSEDRAQNQPQHF
. | TRBD1 | TRBJ1-1 | TRBV14 | TGTGCCAGCAGCCAATACAGGGGGCTCGCTGAAGCTTTCTTT | CASSQYRGLAEAFF
. | TRBD1 | TRBJ1-1 | TRBV2 | TGTGCCAGCAGAGGAGACAGGGGTTGGACTGAAGCTTTCTTT | CASRGDRGWTEAFF
. | . | TRBJ1-5 | TRBV6-1 | TGTGCCAGCAGTGAAGTGGGGCGCGGGCTAATTGACCAGCCCCAGCATTTT | CASSEVGRGLIDQPQHF
many | . | TRBJ2-3 | TRBV7-7 | TGTGCTAGCAGTCCGTCTTTGGCAGATACGCAGTATTTT | CASSPSLADTQYF
few | TRBD1 | TRBJ1-2 | TRBV12-3/TRBV12-4 | TGTGCCAGCACCACAGGGGTCTATGGCTACACCTTC | CASTTGVYGYTF
. | . | TRBJ1-2 | TRBV7-9 | TGTGCCAGCAGCTCTGGAGGGGCAGGTGGTTTGGAGAATGGCTACACCTTC | CASSSGGAGGLENGYTF
. | . | TRBJ2-3 | TRBV19 | TGTGCCAGTAGTATTACTACCGAGTATAGCACAGATACGCAGTATTTT | CASSITTEYSTDTQYF
. | TRBD1 | TRBJ2-1 | TRBV19 | TGTGCCAGTAGTATCTGGGACAGGGGACATGAGCAGTTCTTC | CASSIWDRGHEQFF
. | TRBD1 | TRBJ2-3 | TRBV9 | TGTGCCAGCAGCGTAGTACAGGGGGCCTACACAGATACGCAGTATTTT | CASSVVQGAYTDTQYF
. | TRBD1 | TRBJ2-5 | TRBV7-9 | TGTGCCAGCAGCCGACAGGGTATCTGGACGGAGTACTTC | CASSRQGIWTEYF
. | TRBD2 | TRBJ2-3 | TRBV12-3/TRBV12-4 | TGTGCCAGCAGTTTAATTTCCTCGCGGGGGGGCTTGGGCCGCACAGATACGCAGTATTTT | CASSLISSRGGLGRTDTQYF
. | TRBD2 | TRBJ2-7 | TRBV10-3 | TGTGCCATCAGCCCCGGGGGGGGCGCAGGATTCTACGAGCAGTACTTC | CAISPGGGAGFYEQYF
once | . | TRBJ1-4 | TRBV27 | TGTGCCAGCAGTTTTTCCCAGGGAAGCAAGGGTGATGAAAAACTGTTTTTT | CASSFSQGSKGDEKLFF
few | . | TRBJ1-6 | TRBV7-6 | TGTGCCAGCGCGAGGCAGCGAAATTCACCCCTCCACTTT | CASARQRNSPLHF